The subject of this entry is one T cell receptor beta chain. The data were taken from a study of patients and donors after allogeneic stem cell transplantation. The V gene lost 4 bases and the J gene lost 8 bases, with 15 bases spanning the gap. From germline, CDR1 is SEHNR and CDR2 FQNEAQ (reference sequence). The CDR3 is 15 amino acids. TCRdb ran MiXCR on the RT-PCR reads and lists one entry per CDR3 protein. The sample has about 960,000 distinct CDR3 sequences, 15% to 20% seen once. The gene calls are TRBV7-9 and TRBJ1-6; no firm D call. The receptor's source is a human donor who was either an allogeneic HSCT recipient or a stem cell or donor lymphocyte infusion donor (not recorded which). It is not recorded whose cells these are; they may come from a transplant donor. Sequenced material: blood, either unsorted or a sorted T cell fraction (not recorded which). Here the CDR3 reads CASSSPKGEHSPLHF. The CDR3 DNA follows: TGTGCCAGCAGCTCCCCAAAAGGAGAGCATTCACCCCTCCACTTT.